The rows below give T cell receptor beta chains drawn from one sample of a study of T cell responses to AZD1222 COVID-19 vaccine. The repertoire was sequenced with immunoSEQ multiplex PCR; TCRdb's copy has only in-frame clones and lacks some. The sample consists of 100,000 or so clones, roughly 85% of them appearing once. The sample in question was peripheral blood, obtained on day 0 of AZD1222 vaccination. Receptors originate from an adult in good health. Both conserved end residues are part of each CDR3. D genes are given only for firm matches. A row's size may be missing; if present it is once, few, many or a size class.

J gene: TRBJ1-2; clone size: NA; D gene: NA; V gene: TRBV6-5; CDR3 protein: CACRPGGGGYGYTF; CDR3 DNA: TGTGCCTGCCGACCGGGTGGCGGTGGTTATGGCTACACCTTC
J gene: TRBJ1-1; clone size: NA; D gene: NA; V gene: TRBV27; CDR3 protein: CASSLGGAWTTEAFF; CDR3 DNA: TGTGCCAGCAGTTTAGGGGGGGCGTGGACCACTGAAGCTTTCTTT
J gene: TRBJ2-3; clone size: NA; D gene: NA; V gene: TRBV27; CDR3 protein: CASSLSAGTDTQYF; CDR3 DNA: TGTGCCAGCAGTTTATCTGCAGGCACAGATACGCAGTATTTT
J gene: TRBJ1-1; clone size: NA; D gene: NA; V gene: TRBV27; CDR3 protein: CASSLSGLMNTEAFF; CDR3 DNA: TGTGCCAGCAGTTTATCGGGACTGATGAACACTGAAGCTTTCTTT
J gene: TRBJ2-3; clone size: NA; D gene: TRBD2; V gene: TRBV9; CDR3 protein: CASSVGWTSTTDTQYF; CDR3 DNA: TGTGCCAGCAGCGTAGGCTGGACTAGCACCACAGATACGCAGTATTTT
J gene: TRBJ1-1; clone size: NA; D gene: NA; V gene: TRBV15; CDR3 protein: CATTPREDTEAFF; CDR3 DNA: TGTGCCACAACCCCCAGGGAGGACACTGAAGCTTTCTTT
J gene: TRBJ1-5; clone size: NA; D gene: NA; V gene: TRBV28; CDR3 protein: CASSFPVSNQPQHF; CDR3 DNA: TGTGCCAGCAGTTTTCCGGTTAGCAATCAGCCCCAGCATTTT
J gene: TRBJ2-1; clone size: NA; D gene: TRBD1; V gene: TRBV12-5; CDR3 protein: CASGPGQGFKDEQFF; CDR3 DNA: TGTGCTAGTGGGCCGGGACAGGGTTTCAAAGATGAGCAGTTCTTC
J gene: TRBJ2-1; clone size: NA; D gene: NA; V gene: TRBV24-1; CDR3 protein: CATSDPSGRDSYNEQFF; CDR3 DNA: TGTGCCACCAGTGATCCCTCGGGCAGGGACTCCTACAATGAGCAGTTCTTC
J gene: TRBJ2-5; clone size: NA; D gene: NA; V gene: TRBV7-2; CDR3 protein: CASSLIREETQYF; CDR3 DNA: TGTGCCAGCAGCCTTATTCGTGAGGAGACCCAGTACTTC
J gene: TRBJ2-1; clone size: few; D gene: NA; V gene: TRBV7-8; CDR3 protein: CASSLEGISYNEQFF; CDR3 DNA: TGTGCCAGCAGCTTAGAGGGGATCTCCTACAATGAGCAGTTCTTC
J gene: TRBJ2-1; clone size: NA; D gene: NA; V gene: TRBV11-2; CDR3 protein: CASSSQGSHGDEQFF; CDR3 DNA: TGTGCCAGCAGCTCCCAAGGGTCCCATGGGGATGAGCAGTTCTTC
J gene: TRBJ1-5; clone size: few; D gene: NA; V gene: TRBV19; CDR3 protein: CASRAVLGGNQPQHF; CDR3 DNA: TGTGCCAGTCGCGCAGTCCTTGGGGGCAATCAGCCCCAGCATTTT
J gene: TRBJ1-1; clone size: once; D gene: TRBD1; V gene: TRBV5-1; CDR3 protein: CASSLSGGYTEAFF; CDR3 DNA: TGTGCCAGCAGCTTGTCAGGGGGCTACACTGAAGCTTTCTTT
J gene: TRBJ2-3; clone size: NA; D gene: TRBD1; V gene: TRBV30; CDR3 protein: CAWSQGQGGRTDTQYF; CDR3 DNA: TGTGCCTGGAGTCAAGGACAGGGCGGTCGCACAGATACGCAGTATTTT
J gene: TRBJ2-3; clone size: NA; D gene: NA; V gene: TRBV5-5; CDR3 protein: CASSTGPEVADTQYF; CDR3 DNA: TGTGCCAGCAGCACCGGACCCGAAGTCGCAGATACGCAGTATTTT
J gene: TRBJ2-2; clone size: NA; D gene: TRBD1; V gene: TRBV9; CDR3 protein: CASSVDRDRAATGELFF; CDR3 DNA: TGTGCCAGCAGCGTAGATAGGGACAGGGCTGCCACCGGGGAGCTGTTTTTT
J gene: TRBJ2-2; clone size: once; D gene: NA; V gene: TRBV13; CDR3 protein: CASSHTGSFDSGELFF; CDR3 DNA: TGTGCCAGCAGCCACACAGGGAGCTTCGACTCCGGGGAGCTGTTTTTT
J gene: TRBJ1-3; clone size: NA; D gene: NA; V gene: TRBV9; CDR3 protein: CASTTSSGNTIYF; CDR3 DNA: TGTGCCAGCACCACCAGCTCTGGAAACACCATATATTTT
J gene: TRBJ2-1; clone size: NA; D gene: NA; V gene: TRBV4-3; CDR3 protein: CASSLDRGASYNEQFF; CDR3 DNA: TGCGCCAGCAGCCTGGATCGGGGGGCATCCTACAATGAGCAGTTCTTC
J gene: TRBJ2-1; clone size: NA; D gene: TRBD2; V gene: TRBV7-9; CDR3 protein: CASSWASGRAYNEQFF; CDR3 DNA: TGTGCCAGCAGCTGGGCTAGCGGGAGGGCCTACAATGAGCAGTTCTTC
J gene: TRBJ2-7; clone size: NA; D gene: TRBD1; V gene: TRBV18; CDR3 protein: CASSPETGTYEQYF; CDR3 DNA: TGTGCCAGCTCACCCGAGACAGGGACCTACGAGCAGTACTTC
J gene: TRBJ1-2; clone size: once; D gene: NA; V gene: TRBV5-6; CDR3 protein: CASSFQGLNYGYTF; CDR3 DNA: TGTGCCAGCAGCTTCCAGGGACTTAACTATGGCTACACCTTC
J gene: TRBJ1-2; clone size: once; D gene: NA; V gene: TRBV7-9; CDR3 protein: CASSRAANYGYTF; CDR3 DNA: TGTGCCAGCAGCCGAGCCGCTAACTATGGCTACACCTTC
J gene: TRBJ2-3; clone size: NA; D gene: NA; V gene: TRBV10-3; CDR3 protein: CAISPNTDTQYF; CDR3 DNA: TGTGCCATCAGCCCGAACACAGATACGCAGTATTTT
J gene: TRBJ2-5; clone size: NA; D gene: TRBD1; V gene: TRBV5-5; CDR3 protein: CASSRQGETQYF; CDR3 DNA: TGTGCCAGCAGTCGACAGGGAGAGACCCAGTACTTC
J gene: TRBJ1-1; clone size: NA; D gene: NA; V gene: TRBV2; CDR3 protein: CASSESRTGNTEAFF; CDR3 DNA: TGTGCCAGCAGTGAGTCCCGAACAGGGAACACTGAAGCTTTCTTT
J gene: TRBJ1-3; clone size: NA; D gene: NA; V gene: TRBV5-6; CDR3 protein: CASSLGGAGNTIYF; CDR3 DNA: TGTGCCAGCAGTCTGGGAGGGGCCGGAAACACCATATATTTT
J gene: TRBJ1-6; clone size: NA; D gene: NA; V gene: TRBV7-3; CDR3 protein: CASSPVANSPLHF; CDR3 DNA: TGTGCCAGCAGCCCAGTGGCAAATTCACCCCTCCACTTT
J gene: TRBJ1-6; clone size: NA; D gene: NA; V gene: TRBV21-1; CDR3 protein: CASSSNRRDRRSPLHF; CDR3 DNA: TGTGCCAGCAGCTCGAATCGCCGGGACAGGCGGTCACCCCTCCACTTT
J gene: TRBJ2-1; clone size: few; D gene: TRBD1; V gene: TRBV19; CDR3 protein: CASSTKTGAIYNEQFF; CDR3 DNA: TGTGCCAGTAGTACGAAGACAGGGGCGATCTACAATGAGCAGTTCTTC
J gene: TRBJ1-3; clone size: NA; D gene: TRBD1; V gene: TRBV4-3; CDR3 protein: CASSQVGGAGNTIYF; CDR3 DNA: TGCGCCAGCAGCCAAGTAGGGGGCGCTGGAAACACCATATATTTT